This T cell receptor beta chain appears in the sequencing data of a study of blood T cell repertoires in COVID-19. Study-wide context: Two negative PCRs, clearance, or symptom resolution had been documented for recovered Cohort 3 donors. Italy, Spain and the United States were the sources of the convalescent and acute COVID-19 samples.

Produced via immunoSEQ multiplex PCR; TCRdb's table is partial and in-frame only. The sample has 210,000 or so clones, roughly nine tenths seen once. Participant ages covered about 18 to 89 years across 25 or so US areas. V lost 6 bases to trimming and J lost 8 bases; unmatched junction nucleotides: 4. This CDR3 region has 13 residues. Germline CDR1 SEHNR, CDR2 FQNEAQ (reference sequence). This sequence was found in a woman in her 50s in a cohort exposed to, infected with or recovered from COVID-19 (not recorded which). The source material was PBMCs or T cells enriched from blood (not recorded which). The chain recombines TRBV7-9 with TRBJ1-6, with 7 bases that match TRBD1. The CDR3 here is CASRITGDSPLHF. CDR3 sequence (DNA): TGTGCCAGCAGGATAACAGGGGATTCACCCCTCCACTTT.